This is a list of T cell receptor beta chains from one sample in a study of identical twins. A single record per CDR3 protein comes from TCRdb applying MiXCR to the 5' RACE reads. The sample lists some 200,000 distinct CDR3 sequences, 6.5% to 8.5% seen once, with 1.9% in the top ten. These records were also assigned to another study, of yellow fever vaccine responses in identical twins.

The sample comprised memory (CD45RO+) T cells sorted from blood. The receptor set was obtained from a woman aged 18-29 years in good health. Each CDR3 is given with its conserved first and last residue. The order of the fields is J gene, D gene, clone size, V gene, CDR3 protein, CDR3 DNA. A D gene is named only where the DNA matches it firmly. Clone size is not always given. Where it is, it says once, few, many or a class for expanded clones.

TRBJ2-4 TRBD2 many TRBV12-3/TRBV12-4 CASSYIAGTPKNIQYF TGTGCCAGCAGTTATATAGCGGGGACACCGAAAAACATTCAGTACTTC
TRBJ2-7 TRBD1 once TRBV27 CASSLSTLTGGEQYF TGTGCCAGCAGTTTATCGACACTGACAGGGGGGGAGCAGTACTTC
TRBJ2-7 TRBD2 many TRBV5-1 CASSFTSDANYEQYF TGCGCCAGCAGCTTTACTAGCGACGCAAACTACGAGCAGTACTTC
TRBJ1-4 . few TRBV9 CASSPSGTNEKLFF TGTGCCAGCTCACCCAGTGGGACTAATGAAAAACTGTTTTTT
TRBJ2-1 TRBD2 few TRBV5-4 CASSLGGGRVNEQFF TGTGCCAGCAGCTTGGGGGGCGGGAGGGTGAATGAGCAGTTCTTC
TRBJ2-2 . few TRBV28 CASSRSGSETGELFF TGTGCCAGCAGTCGCAGTGGAAGTGAGACCGGGGAGCTGTTTTTT
TRBJ2-5 TRBD1 . TRBV6-2/TRBV6-3 CASTQTTGWKTQYF TGTGCCAGCACCCAAACGACAGGGTGGAAGACCCAGTACTTC
TRBJ1-2 . few TRBV7-2 CASSSSRGRGYGYTF TGTGCCAGCAGCTCCAGCCGGGGACGGGGTTATGGCTACACCTTC
TRBJ1-6 TRBD1 few TRBV5-8 CASSSLRDRASPLHF TGTGCCAGCAGCTCCTTAAGGGACAGGGCTTCACCCCTCCACTTT
TRBJ2-2 . few TRBV29-1 CSVGSGANTGELFF TGCAGCGTTGGTTCAGGGGCGAACACCGGGGAGCTGTTTTTT
TRBJ1-1 . few TRBV2 CASRGAGVARNTEAFF TGTGCCAGCAGGGGCGCTGGTGTGGCGAGGAACACTGAAGCTTTCTTT
TRBJ2-4 . . TRBV5-1 CASSLSTTGVLNIQYF TGCGCCAGCAGCTTGTCAACAACCGGGGTTTTAAACATTCAGTACTTC
TRBJ2-1 . . TRBV6-1 CASSELPGAASYNEQFF TGTGCCAGCAGTGAACTCCCAGGAGCGGCGTCCTACAATGAGCAGTTCTTC
TRBJ2-3 TRBD2 . TRBV4-3 CASSQDHSGRAGDTQYF TGCGCCAGCAGCCAAGACCATAGCGGGAGGGCCGGGGATACGCAGTATTTT
TRBJ2-2 TRBD1 . TRBV5-1 CASSPGTASTGELFF TGCGCCAGCAGCCCGGGGACAGCCAGCACCGGGGAGCTGTTTTTT
TRBJ2-1 TRBD2 . TRBV30 CAWSTLAGGPSYNEQFF TGTGCCTGGAGTACCCTAGCGGGAGGGCCATCCTACAATGAGCAGTTCTTC
TRBJ2-2 TRBD2 . TRBV10-2 CASSERRLAGVSTGELFF TGCGCCAGCAGTGAGAGGAGGCTAGCGGGAGTTAGTACCGGGGAGCTGTTTTTT
TRBJ2-5 TRBD2 . TRBV5-1 CASSLDLAGGQETQYF TGCGCCAGCAGCTTGGATCTAGCGGGAGGGCAAGAGACCCAGTACTTC
TRBJ1-1 . many TRBV7-9 CASSWGAGNTEAFF TGTGCCAGCAGCTGGGGGGCTGGTAACACTGAAGCTTTCTTT
TRBJ2-5 . many TRBV28 CASSFVGVRETQYF TGTGCCAGCAGTTTTGTTGGGGTGAGGGAGACCCAGTACTTC
TRBJ1-4 . . TRBV15 CATSRVGQGGEKLFF TGTGCCACCAGCAGAGTTGGCCAGGGAGGCGAAAAACTGTTTTTT
TRBJ2-7 TRBD1 few TRBV27 CASSVLGQPNEQYF TGTGCCAGTAGTGTACTGGGACAGCCTAACGAGCAGTACTTC
TRBJ2-1 . few TRBV6-1 CASRAENWGSVDEQFF TGTGCCAGCAGGGCCGAAAATTGGGGGTCTGTTGATGAGCAGTTCTTC
TRBJ2-6 . . TRBV5-1 CASSLQTGANVLTF TGCGCCAGCAGCTTGCAGACTGGGGCCAACGTCCTGACTTTC
TRBJ2-1 TRBD2 few TRBV25-1 CASSGGAGEQFF TGTGCCAGCAGCGGGGGGGCCGGTGAGCAGTTCTTC
TRBJ1-4 TRBD1 many TRBV6-5 CASSYSGQGVEKLFF TGTGCCAGCAGTTACTCGGGACAGGGCGTTGAAAAACTGTTTTTT
TRBJ2-1 TRBD2 many TRBV7-2 CASSSLSGVNNEQFF TGTGCCAGCAGCTCCCTTAGCGGGGTGAACAATGAGCAGTTCTTC